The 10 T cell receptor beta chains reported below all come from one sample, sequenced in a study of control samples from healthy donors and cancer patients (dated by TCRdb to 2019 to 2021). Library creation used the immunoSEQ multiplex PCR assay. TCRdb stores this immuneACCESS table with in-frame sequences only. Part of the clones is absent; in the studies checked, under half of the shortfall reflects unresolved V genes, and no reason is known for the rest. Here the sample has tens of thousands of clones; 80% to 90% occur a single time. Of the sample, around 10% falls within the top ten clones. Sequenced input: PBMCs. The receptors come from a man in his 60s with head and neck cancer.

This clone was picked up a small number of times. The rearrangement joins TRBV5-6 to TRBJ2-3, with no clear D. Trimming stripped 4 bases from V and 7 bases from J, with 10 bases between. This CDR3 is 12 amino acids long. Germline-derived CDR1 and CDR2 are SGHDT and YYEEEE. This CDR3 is CASSTDKYTQYF. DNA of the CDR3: TGTGCCAGCAGCACTGACAAATATACGCAGTATTTT.

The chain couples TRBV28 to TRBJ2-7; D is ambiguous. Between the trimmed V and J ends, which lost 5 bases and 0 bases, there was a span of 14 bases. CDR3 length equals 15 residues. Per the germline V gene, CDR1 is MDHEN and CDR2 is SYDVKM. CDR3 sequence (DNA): TGTGCCAGCAGTACACACGCCGTACTCTCCTACGAGCAGTACTTC. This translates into CASSTHAVLSYEQYF. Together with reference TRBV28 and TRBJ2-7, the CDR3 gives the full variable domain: DVKVTQSSRYLVKRTGEKVFLECVQDMDHENMFWYRQDPGLGLRLIYFSYDVKMKEKGDIPEGYSVSREKKERFSLILESASTNQTSMYLCASSTHAVLSYEQYFGPGTRLTVT.

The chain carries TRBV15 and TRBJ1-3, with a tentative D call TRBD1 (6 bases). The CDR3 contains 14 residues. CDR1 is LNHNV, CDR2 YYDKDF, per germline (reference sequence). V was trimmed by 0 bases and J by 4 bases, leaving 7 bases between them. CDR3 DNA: TGTGCCACCAGCAGAGAGGGGACAGGAAACACCATATATTTT. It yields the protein CATSREGTGNTIYF.

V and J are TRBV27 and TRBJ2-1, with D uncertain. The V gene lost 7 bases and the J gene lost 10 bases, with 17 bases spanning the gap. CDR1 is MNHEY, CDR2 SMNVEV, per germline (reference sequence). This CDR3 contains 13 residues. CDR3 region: CASTRAGSGEQFF. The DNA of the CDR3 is TGTGCCAGCACTAGGGCCGGGTCCGGCGAGCAGTTCTTC.

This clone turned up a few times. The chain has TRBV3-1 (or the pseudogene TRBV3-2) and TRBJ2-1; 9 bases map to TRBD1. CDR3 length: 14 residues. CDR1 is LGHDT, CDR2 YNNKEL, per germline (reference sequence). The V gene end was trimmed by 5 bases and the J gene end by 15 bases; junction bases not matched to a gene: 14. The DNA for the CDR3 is TGTGCCAGCAGCGCACCGGGACAGGGTTTTTTTCTGTTCTTC. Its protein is CASSAPGQGFFLFF.

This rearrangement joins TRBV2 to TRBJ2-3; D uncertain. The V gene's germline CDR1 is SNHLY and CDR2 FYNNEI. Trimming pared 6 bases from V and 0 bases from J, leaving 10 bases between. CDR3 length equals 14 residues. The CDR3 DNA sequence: TGTGCCAGCAGACCAGAATCAAGCACAGATACGCAGTATTTT. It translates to CASRPESSTDTQYF.

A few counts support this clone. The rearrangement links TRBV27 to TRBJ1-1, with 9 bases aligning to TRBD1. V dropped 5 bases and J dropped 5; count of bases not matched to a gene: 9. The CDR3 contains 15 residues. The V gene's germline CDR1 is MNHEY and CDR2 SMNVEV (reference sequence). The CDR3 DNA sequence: TGTGCCAGCAGTCACACCGGGACAGGGAGGACTGAAGCTTTCTTT. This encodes CASSHTGTGRTEAFF.

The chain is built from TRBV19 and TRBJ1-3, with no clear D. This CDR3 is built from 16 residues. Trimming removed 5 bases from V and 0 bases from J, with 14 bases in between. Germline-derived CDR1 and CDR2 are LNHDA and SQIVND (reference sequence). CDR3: CASSPLPGFSGNTIYF. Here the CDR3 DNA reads TGTGCCAGTAGTCCTCTCCCGGGTTTCTCTGGAAACACCATATATTTT. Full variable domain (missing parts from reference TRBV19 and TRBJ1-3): DGGITQSPKYLFRKEGQNVTLSCEQNLNHDAMYWYRQDPGQGLRLIYYSQIVNDFQKGDIAEGYSVSREKKESFPLTVTSAQKNPTAFYLCASSPLPGFSGNTIYFGEGSWLTVV.

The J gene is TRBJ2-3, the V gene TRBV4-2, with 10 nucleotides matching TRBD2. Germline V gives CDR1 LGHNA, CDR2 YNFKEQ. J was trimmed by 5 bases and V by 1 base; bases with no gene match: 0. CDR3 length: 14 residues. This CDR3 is CASSQGLAGDTQYF. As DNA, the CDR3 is TGTGCCAGCAGCCAAGGACTAGCGGGAGATACGCAGTATTTT.

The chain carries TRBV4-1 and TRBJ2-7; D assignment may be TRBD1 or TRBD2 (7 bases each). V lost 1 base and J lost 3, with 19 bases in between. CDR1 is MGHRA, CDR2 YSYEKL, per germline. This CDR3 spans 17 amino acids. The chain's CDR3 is CASSQGGDRGTIYEQYF. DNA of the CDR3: TGCGCCAGCAGCCAAGGGGGGGACAGAGGGACTATCTACGAGCAGTACTTC.